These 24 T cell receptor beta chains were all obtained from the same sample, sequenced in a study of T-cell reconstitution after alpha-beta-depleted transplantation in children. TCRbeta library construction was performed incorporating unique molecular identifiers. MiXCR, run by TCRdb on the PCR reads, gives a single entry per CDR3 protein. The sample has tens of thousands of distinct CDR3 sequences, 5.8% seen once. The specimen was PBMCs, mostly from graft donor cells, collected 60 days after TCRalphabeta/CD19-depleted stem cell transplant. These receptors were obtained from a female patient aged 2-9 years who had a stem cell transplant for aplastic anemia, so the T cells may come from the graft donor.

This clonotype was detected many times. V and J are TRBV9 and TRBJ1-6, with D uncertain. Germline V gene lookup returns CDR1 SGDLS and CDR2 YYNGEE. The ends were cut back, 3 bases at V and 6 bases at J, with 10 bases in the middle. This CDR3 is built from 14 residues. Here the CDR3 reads CASSGGPSNSPLHF. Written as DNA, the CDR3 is TGTGCCAGCAGCGGCGGGCCGAGTAATTCACCCCTCCACTTT.

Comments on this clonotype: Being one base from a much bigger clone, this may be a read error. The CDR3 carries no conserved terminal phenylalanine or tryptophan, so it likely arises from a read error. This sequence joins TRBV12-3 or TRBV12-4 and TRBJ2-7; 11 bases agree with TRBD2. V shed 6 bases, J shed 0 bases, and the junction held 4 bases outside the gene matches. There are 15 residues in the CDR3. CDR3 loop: CASSLTSGSSYEQYC. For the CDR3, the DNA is TGTGCCAGCAGCCTAACTAGCGGGAGCTCCTACGAGCAGTACTGC.

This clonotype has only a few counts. The chain's CDR3 is CASSPDRVMGYTF. The CDR3 DNA reads TGCGCCAGCAGCCCCGACAGGGTGATGGGCTACACCTTC. This chain connects TRBV5-1 to TRBJ1-2; TRBD1 agrees at 7 bases. V gave up 4 bases and J gave up 8 bases; unmatched junction bases: 8. Germline values: CDR1 SGHRS, CDR2 YFSETQ. The CDR3 has 13 residues.

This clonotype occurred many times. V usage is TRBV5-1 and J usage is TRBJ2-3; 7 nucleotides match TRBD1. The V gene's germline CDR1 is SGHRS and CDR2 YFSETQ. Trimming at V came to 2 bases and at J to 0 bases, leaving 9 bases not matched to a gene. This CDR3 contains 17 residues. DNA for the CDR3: TGCGCCAGCAGCTTCCCGGGACAGCGGCCTAGCACAGATACGCAGTATTTT. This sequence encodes CASSFPGQRPSTDTQYF.

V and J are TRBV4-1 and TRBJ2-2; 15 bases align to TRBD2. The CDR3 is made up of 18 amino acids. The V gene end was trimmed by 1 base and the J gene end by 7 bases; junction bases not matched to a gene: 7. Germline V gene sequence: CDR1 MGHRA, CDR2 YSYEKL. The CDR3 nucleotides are TGCGCCAGCAGCCAAGCGGGACTAGCGGGAGGCCATGGCGGGGAGCTGTTTTTT. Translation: CASSQAGLAGGHGGELFF.

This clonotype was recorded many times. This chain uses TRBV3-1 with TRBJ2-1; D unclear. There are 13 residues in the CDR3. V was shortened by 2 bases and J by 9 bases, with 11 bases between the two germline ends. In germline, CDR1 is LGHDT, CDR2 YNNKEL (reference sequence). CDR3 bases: TGTGCCAGCAGCCAACCACCGCCGCCTGAGCAGTTCTTC. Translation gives CASSQPPPPEQFF.

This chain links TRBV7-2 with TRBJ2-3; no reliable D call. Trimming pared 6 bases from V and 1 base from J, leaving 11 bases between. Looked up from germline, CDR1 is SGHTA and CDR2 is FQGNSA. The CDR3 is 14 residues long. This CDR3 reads CASSLKSGTDTQYF. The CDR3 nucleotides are TGTGCCAGCAGTCTCAAAAGCGGCACAGATACGCAGTATTTT.

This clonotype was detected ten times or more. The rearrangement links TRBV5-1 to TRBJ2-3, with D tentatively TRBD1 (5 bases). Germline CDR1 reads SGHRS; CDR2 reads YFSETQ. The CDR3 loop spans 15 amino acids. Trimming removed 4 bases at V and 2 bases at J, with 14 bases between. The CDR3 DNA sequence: TGCGCCAGCAGCCCCGGTAGGGGTGCCACAGATACGCAGTATTTT. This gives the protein CASSPGRGATDTQYF.

The CDR3, as DNA: TGTGCCTGGAGAAGGCCGGGACAGGGCCGCAATCAGCCCCAGCATTTT. The encoded protein is CAWRRPGQGRNQPQHF. The chain links TRBV30 to TRBJ1-5; 9 bases line up with TRBD1. The CDR3 totals 16 residues. V shed 3 bases, J shed 2 bases, and the junction held 8 bases outside the gene matches. From germline, CDR1 is GTSNPN and CDR2 SVGIG (reference sequence).

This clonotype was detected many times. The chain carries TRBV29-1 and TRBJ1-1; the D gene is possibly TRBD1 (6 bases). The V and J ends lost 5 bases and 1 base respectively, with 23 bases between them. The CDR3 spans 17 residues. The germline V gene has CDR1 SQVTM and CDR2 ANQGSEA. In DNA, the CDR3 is TGCAGCGTTAGAGGAGGGGGAGTTATTACGCCGAACACTGAAGCTTTCTTT. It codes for CSVRGGGVITPNTEAFF.

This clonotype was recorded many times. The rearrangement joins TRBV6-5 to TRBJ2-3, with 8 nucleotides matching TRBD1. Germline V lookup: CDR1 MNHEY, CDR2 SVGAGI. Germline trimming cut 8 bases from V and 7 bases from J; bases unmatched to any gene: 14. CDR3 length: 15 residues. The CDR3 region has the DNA TGTGCCAGCGCTACGGACAGGGCCCCGCAAAATACGCAGTATTTT. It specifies CASATDRAPQNTQYF.

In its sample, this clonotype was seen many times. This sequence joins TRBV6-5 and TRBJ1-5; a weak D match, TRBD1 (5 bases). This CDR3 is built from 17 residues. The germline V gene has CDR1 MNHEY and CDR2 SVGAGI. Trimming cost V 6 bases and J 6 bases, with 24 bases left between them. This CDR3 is CASSLNSRGRVTQPQHF. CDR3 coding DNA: TGTGCCAGCAGCCTTAACAGCCGGGGACGGGTAACTCAGCCCCAGCATTTT.

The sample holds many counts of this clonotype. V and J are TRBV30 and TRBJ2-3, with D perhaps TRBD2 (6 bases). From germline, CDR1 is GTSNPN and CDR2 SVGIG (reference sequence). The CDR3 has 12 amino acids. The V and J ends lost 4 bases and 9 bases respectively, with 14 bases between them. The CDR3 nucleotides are TGTGCCTGGACCTCAGGACGGGGGACGCAGTATTTT. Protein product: CAWTSGRGTQYF.

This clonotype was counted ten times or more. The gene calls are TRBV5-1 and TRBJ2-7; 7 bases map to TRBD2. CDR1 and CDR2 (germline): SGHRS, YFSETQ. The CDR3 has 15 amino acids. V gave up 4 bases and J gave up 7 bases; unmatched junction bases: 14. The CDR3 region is CASSPASGAGREQYF. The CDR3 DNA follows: TGCGCCAGCAGCCCTGCCAGCGGGGCTGGGAGAGAGCAGTACTTC.

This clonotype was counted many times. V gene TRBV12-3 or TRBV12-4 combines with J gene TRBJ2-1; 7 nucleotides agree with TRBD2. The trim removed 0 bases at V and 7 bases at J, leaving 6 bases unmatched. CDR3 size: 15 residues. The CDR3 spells CASSLAPWGGNEQFF. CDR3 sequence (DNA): TGTGCCAGCAGTTTAGCGCCGTGGGGGGGAAATGAGCAGTTCTTC.

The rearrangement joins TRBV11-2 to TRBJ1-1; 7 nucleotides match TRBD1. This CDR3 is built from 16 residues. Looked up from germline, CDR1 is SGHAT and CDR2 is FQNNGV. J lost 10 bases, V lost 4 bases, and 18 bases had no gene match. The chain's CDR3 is CASSSLYRGGGQGAFF. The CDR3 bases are TGTGCCAGCAGCTCTTTATACAGGGGAGGGGGACAAGGAGCTTTCTTT.

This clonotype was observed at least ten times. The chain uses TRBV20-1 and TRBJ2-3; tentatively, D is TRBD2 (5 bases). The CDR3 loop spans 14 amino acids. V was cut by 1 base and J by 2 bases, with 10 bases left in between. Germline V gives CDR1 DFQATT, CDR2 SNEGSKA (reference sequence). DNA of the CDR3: TGCAGTGCTAGAGCCGGACTGCACACAGATACGCAGTATTTT. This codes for CSARAGLHTDTQYF.

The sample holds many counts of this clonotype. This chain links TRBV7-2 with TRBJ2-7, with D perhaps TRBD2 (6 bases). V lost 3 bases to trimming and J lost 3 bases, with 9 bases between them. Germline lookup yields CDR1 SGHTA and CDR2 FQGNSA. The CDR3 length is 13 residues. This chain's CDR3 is CASSFAGSYEQYF. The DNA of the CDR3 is TGTGCCAGCAGCTTCGCCGGGAGCTACGAGCAGTACTTC. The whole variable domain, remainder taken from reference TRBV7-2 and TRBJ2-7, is GAGVSQSPSNKVTEKGKDVELRCDPISGHTALYWYRQSLGQGLEFLIYFQGNSAPDKSGLPSDRFSAERTGGSVSTLTIQRTQQEDSAVYLCASSFAGSYEQYFGPGTRLTVT.

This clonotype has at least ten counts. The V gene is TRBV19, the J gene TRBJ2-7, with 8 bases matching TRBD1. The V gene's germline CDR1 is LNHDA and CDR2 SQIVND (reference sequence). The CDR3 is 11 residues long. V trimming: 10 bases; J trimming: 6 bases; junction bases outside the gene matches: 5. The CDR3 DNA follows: TGTGCCACAAGACAGGGGATCGAGCAGTACGTC. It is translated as CATRQGIEQYV.

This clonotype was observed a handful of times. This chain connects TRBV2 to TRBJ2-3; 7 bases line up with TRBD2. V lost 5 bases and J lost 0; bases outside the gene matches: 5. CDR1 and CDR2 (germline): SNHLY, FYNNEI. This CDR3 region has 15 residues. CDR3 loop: CASSSGVYSTDTQYF. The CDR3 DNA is TGTGCCAGCAGTAGCGGGGTATATAGCACAGATACGCAGTATTTT.

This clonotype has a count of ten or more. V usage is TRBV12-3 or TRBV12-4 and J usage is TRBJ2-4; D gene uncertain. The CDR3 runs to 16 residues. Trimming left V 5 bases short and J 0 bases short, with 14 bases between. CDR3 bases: TGTGCCAGCAGTCCACCCAGGCACTTAGCCAAAAACATTCAGTACTTC. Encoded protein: CASSPPRHLAKNIQYF.

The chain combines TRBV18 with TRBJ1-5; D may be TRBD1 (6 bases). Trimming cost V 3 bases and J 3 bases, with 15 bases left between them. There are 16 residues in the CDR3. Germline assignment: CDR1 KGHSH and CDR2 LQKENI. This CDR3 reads CASSPNRDNYNQPQHF. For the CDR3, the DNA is TGTGCCAGCTCACCGAACCGGGACAACTACAATCAGCCCCAGCATTTT.

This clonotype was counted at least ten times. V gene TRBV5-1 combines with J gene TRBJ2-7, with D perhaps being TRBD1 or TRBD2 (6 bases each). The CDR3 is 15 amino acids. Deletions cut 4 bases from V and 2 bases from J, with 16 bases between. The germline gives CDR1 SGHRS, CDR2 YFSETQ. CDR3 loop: CASSGGPIQAYEQYF. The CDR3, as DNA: TGCGCCAGCAGCGGGGGGCCGATACAAGCCTACGAGCAGTACTTC.

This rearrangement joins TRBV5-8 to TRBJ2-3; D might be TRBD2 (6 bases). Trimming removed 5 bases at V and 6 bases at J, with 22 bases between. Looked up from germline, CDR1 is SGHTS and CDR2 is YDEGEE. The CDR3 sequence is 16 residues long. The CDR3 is CASSLGTSWGPDTQYF. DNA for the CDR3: TGTGCCAGCAGTCTGGGAACTAGCTGGGGCCCGGATACGCAGTATTTT.